The clone carrying this T cell receptor (beta chain) was counted between two and nine times. This sample was included in a study of blood T cell repertoires in COVID-19. Looking at the study overall: Acute and convalescent COVID-19 samples came from the United States, Italy and Spain.

Seattle participants joined during active infection and were tracked over time. V shed 0 bases and J shed 1 base, with 9 bases lying between them. This CDR3 is 16 amino acids long. Germline CDR1 is MNHEY and CDR2 is SVGAGI. Authors' analysis steps: Amplification of reference gene primers provided the estimated nucleated cell counts. TCRdb's table, derived via immunoSEQ multiplex PCR, lists solely in-frame clones and lacks some. V and J calls and clone size follow that table, whereas D and trimming were derived from the DNA. The table shows about 88,000 clones, with roughly 87% occurring only once. Sequenced sample: peripheral blood. The V call is TRBV6-5, the J call TRBJ2-2; tentative D call: TRBD1 (5 bases). The sequence derives from a man younger than 30 with COVID-19, enrolled during active disease. The CDR3 protein is CASSYSLDRNTGELFF. The DNA for the CDR3 is TGTGCCAGCAGTTACTCCCTTGACAGGAACACCGGGGAGCTGTTTTTT.